The sequence of this T cell receptor beta chain was determined in a study of CD8 T cells in ankylosing spondylitis. V shed 6 bases and J shed 7 bases, with 34 bases lying between them. There are 20 residues in the CDR3. Germline CDR1 MGHRA, CDR2 YSYEKL. In regard to this clonotype: Its specificity is unknown.

Via MiXCR, TCRdb re-called the 5' RACE reads, giving one row per CDR3 protein. The data show more than 150,000 distinct CDR3 sequences, with roughly 13% seen just once and about 15% held by the top ten. Study-wide results and caveats: Disease-linked clones bore a CD8+ phenotype and were relatively rare in peripheral blood. Some motif variants had been reported before (in reactive arthritis synovial fluid and blood). Disease-linked clones were reportedly significantly enriched in matched ankylosing spondylitis synovial fluid. One TCR beta motif, made up of 7 or 8 highly homologous variants, appeared characteristic of ankylosing spondylitis blood.

Sequenced input: blood, either unsorted or a sorted T cell fraction (not recorded which). The chain uses TRBV4-1 and TRBJ2-1; weak D call: TRBD2 (6 bases). This receptor was taken from a male donor with ankylosing spondylitis or in good health (not recorded which). CDR3 sequence: CASRPDAAAAGTQLLNEQFF. The CDR3 nucleotides read TGCGCCAGCAGACCCGACGCCGCAGCTGCCGGGACTCAACTCCTAAATGAGCAGTTCTTC.